This entry concerns a single TCR beta chain. These data come from a study of blood T cell repertoires in COVID-19. Overall study: Acute and convalescent COVID-19 samples came from the United States, Italy and Spain. T cells, B-cell-depleted T cells, or PBMCs provided the cDNA or gDNA that served as material.

CDR1 and CDR2 from the germline V gene are MNHEY and SVGEGT. V lost 2 bases and J lost 4, with 9 bases in between. The CDR3 has 14 amino acids. Under the authors' procedure: Using reference gene primer amplification, nucleated cell counts were estimated. Here immunoSEQ multiplex PCR was the method, and the copy in TCRdb shows in-frame clones only, minus some. The V and J calls and the clone size are those of that table, but D and trimming were determined from the DNA. The sample yields around 230,000 clones, approximately 90% seen once. Sequences were obtained from peripheral blood. The V and J genes are TRBV6-2 or TRBV6-3 and TRBJ1-5; D ambiguous. This clonotype was sampled from a man aged 45 to 65 with COVID-19, enrolled during active disease. The CDR3 protein is CASSYRAGNQPQHF. For the CDR3, the DNA is TGTGCCAGCAGTTACAGAGCGGGAAATCAGCCCCAGCATTTT.